The 5 T cell receptor beta chains below all came from one sample that was sequenced in a study of T-cell reconstitution after alpha-beta-depleted transplantation in children. Unique molecular identifiers were used to barcode this TCRbeta library. TCRdb passed the PCR reads through MiXCR, listing each CDR3 protein once. The sample holds a few hundred thousand distinct CDR3 sequences, approximately 10% seen once. The sequencing here drew on PBMCs from the stem cell graft donor, taken from the stem cell graft. The receptors originated from a human donor who donated a stem cell graft to a child with acute lymphoblastic leukemia.

Many counts were recorded for this clonotype. The chain recombines TRBV5-6 with TRBJ2-5; 14 bases align to TRBD2. After removal of 3 bases from V and 4 bases from J, the junction contained 5 bases not matched to a gene. In germline, CDR1 is SGHDT, CDR2 YYEEEE. There are 16 residues in the CDR3. Here the CDR3 reads CASSYLTSGRGETQYF. CDR3 nucleotide sequence: TGTGCCAGCAGCTATTTGACTAGCGGGAGGGGAGAGACCCAGTACTTC.

This clonotype was recorded many times. This chain uses TRBV5-1 with TRBJ2-5; 10 bases are shared with TRBD2. CDR1 is SGHRS and CDR2 is YFSETQ in the germline V gene. The J segment lost 3 bases and the V segment lost 0 bases, leaving 8 bases of the junction unmatched. The CDR3 has 17 residues. For the CDR3, the DNA is TGCGCCAGCAGCTTGGGTATCCTAGCGGGAGTGGAAGAGACCCAGTACTTC. It is translated as CASSLGILAGVEETQYF.

This clonotype has more than one count but fewer than ten. The chain couples TRBV29-1 to TRBJ2-1, with D possibly matching TRBD2 (5 bases). Germline V gene lookup returns CDR1 SQVTM and CDR2 ANQGSEA. The CDR3 is 12 amino acids. V was shortened by 3 bases and J by 10 bases, with 13 bases between the two germline ends. The DNA of the CDR3 is TGCAGCGTTGATCTAGCTCCGCAAGAGCAGTTCTTC. This codes for CSVDLAPQEQFF.

This clonotype was seen ten or more times. The chain recombines TRBV5-1 with TRBJ2-7, with 10 nucleotides matching TRBD2. CDR1 SGHRS and CDR2 YFSETQ come from the germline V gene. V shed 2 bases and J 0 bases; nucleotides not matched to a gene: 2. The CDR3 is 15 residues long. DNA for the CDR3: TGCGCCAGCAGCTTAGGACTAGCGGCCTCCTACGAGCAGTACTTC. It yields the protein CASSLGLAASYEQYF. Full variable domain (outside the CDR3, taken from reference TRBV5-1 and TRBJ2-7): KAGVTQTPRYLIKTRGQQVTLSCSPISGHRSVSWYQQTPGQGLQFLFEYFSETQRNKGNFPGRFSGRQFSNSRSEMNVSTLELGDSALYLCASSLGLAASYEQYFGPGTRLTVT.

The chain is built from TRBV5-1 and TRBJ2-3; 7 bases are a match to TRBD2. Losses at the gene ends were 0 bases for V and 4 bases for J; bases not matched to a gene: 14. Germline V gene sequence: CDR1 SGHRS, CDR2 YFSETQ. The CDR3 covers 18 residues. The CDR3 DNA is TGCGCCAGCAGCTTGGATTCTAGCGGAGCCCGAGGGCCAGATACGCAGTATTTT. It specifies CASSLDSSGARGPDTQYF. Looking up the rest from reference TRBV5-1 and TRBJ2-3 gives the full variable domain: KAGVTQTPRYLIKTRGQQVTLSCSPISGHRSVSWYQQTPGQGLQFLFEYFSETQRNKGNFPGRFSGRQFSNSRSEMNVSTLELGDSALYLCASSLDSSGARGPDTQYFGPGTRLTVL.